The 11 T cell receptor beta chains listed next were all sequenced from one sample in a study of T cell repertoires in cytomegalovirus infection. Each CDR3 protein gets one entry after TCRdb re-called the reads with MiXCR. Counted here are under 90,000 distinct CDR3 sequences, about half occurring once; the ten biggest clones make up just over 90%. Their recognized antigens are unknown. The specimen was CD8+ T cells from cultured PBMCs, collected from culture after CMV antigen stimulation. These receptors came from a human donor in good health (CMV status not recorded). Some clones in this sample may be carry-over from other donors' samples.

This clonotype was counted only a few times. The chain links TRBV6-1 to TRBJ2-7; no firm D call. Germline V gene lookup returns CDR1 MNHNS and CDR2 SASEGT. V shed 5 bases and J shed 0 bases, with 8 bases lying between them. CDR3 length equals 13 residues. The CDR3 sequence is CASSPTPSYEQYF. As DNA, the CDR3 is TGTGCCAGCAGTCCGACACCCTCCTACGAGCAGTACTTC.

V usage is TRBV7-9 and J usage is TRBJ1-2; D call uncertain. This CDR3 comprises 13 residues. The germline CDR1 and CDR2 sequences are SEHNR and FQNEAQ (reference sequence). V gave up 5 bases and J gave up 0 bases, with 7 bases separating them. The CDR3 sequence: CASSLRANYGYTF. The CDR3 region has the DNA TGTGCCAGCAGCCTTAGGGCTAACTATGGCTACACCTTC.

This clonotype was counted a few times. The V gene is TRBV12-3 or TRBV12-4, the J gene TRBJ1-5; D is possibly TRBD1 (5 bases). The CDR3 loop spans 17 amino acids. The V and J ends lost 5 bases and 6 bases respectively, with 23 bases between them. In DNA, the CDR3 is TGTGCCAGCAGTCCCCCGGGACGACAATCCGGACGTCAGCCCCAGCATTTT. Protein: CASSPPGRQSGRQPQHF.

This clonotype showed up many times. This chain connects TRBV7-2 to TRBJ2-7, with 8 positions matching TRBD1. In germline, CDR1 is SGHTA, CDR2 FQGNSA. Trimming took 3 bases from V and 2 from J; bases not matched to a gene: 6. This CDR3 has 15 residues. CDR3 DNA: TGTGCCAGCAGCTTGGGGGCAGGGGGCACCTACGAGCAGTACTTC. Its protein product is CASSLGAGGTYEQYF.

This clonotype was observed once. The CDR3 here is CSAGGQDNTGELFF. CDR3 DNA: TGCAGTGCAGGGGGACAGGACAACACCGGGGAGCTGTTTTTT. The rearrangement uses TRBV20-1 and TRBJ2-2, with TRBD1 matching 8 bases. The J segment lost 2 bases and the V segment lost 6 bases, leaving 5 bases of the junction unmatched. CDR1 and CDR2 from the germline V gene are DFQATT and SNEGSKA (reference sequence). The CDR3 length is 14 residues.

J is TRBJ2-1 and V is TRBV7-9; D not certain. V lost 1 base to trimming and J lost 9 bases, with 13 bases between them. CDR3 length equals 14 residues. CDR1 SEHNR and CDR2 FQNEAQ come from the germline V gene (reference sequence). The chain's CDR3 is CASSLVAVPGEQFF. The CDR3 DNA sequence: TGTGCCAGCAGCTTAGTGGCGGTGCCCGGTGAGCAGTTCTTC. Filled out from reference TRBV7-9 and TRBJ2-1, the complete variable domain reads DTGVSQNPRHKITKRGQNVTFRCDPISEHNRLYWYRQTLGQGPEFLTYFQNEAQLEKSRLLSDRFSAERPKGSFSTLEIQRTEQGDSAMYLCASSLVAVPGEQFFGPGTRLTVL.

The V gene is TRBV5-1, the J gene TRBJ2-1; TRBD2 aligns across 10 bases. The trim removed 0 bases at V and 1 base at J, leaving 7 bases unmatched. Germline-derived CDR1 and CDR2 are SGHRS and YFSETQ. The CDR3 sequence is 18 residues long. The DNA of the CDR3 is TGCGCCAGCAGCTTGGTCTCTAGCGGGAGTAAATCCTACAATGAGCAGTTCTTC. This encodes CASSLVSSGSKSYNEQFF.

The rearrangement joins TRBV12-3 or TRBV12-4 to TRBJ2-7, with 8 positions matching TRBD1. Trimming cost V 6 bases and J 5 bases; bases outside gene matches: 15. CDR3 length equals 16 residues. In nucleotides, the CDR3 is TGTGCCAGCAGCCCGGGACAGGCCTTCCCCGGGGACGAGCAGTACTTC. It specifies CASSPGQAFPGDEQYF.

The CDR3 bases are TGTGCCAGCAGCCCTGAGGGGCTCAGCTCCTACAATGAGCAGTTCTTC. This encodes CASSPEGLSSYNEQFF. The chain couples TRBV12-3 or TRBV12-4 to TRBJ2-1; tentatively, D is TRBD1 or TRBD2 (5 bases each). Trimming removed 6 bases from V and 0 bases from J, with 15 bases in between. This CDR3 has 16 residues.

The V gene is TRBV28, the J gene TRBJ2-7; 9 bases map to TRBD1. The V gene end was trimmed by 6 bases and the J gene end by 0 bases; junction bases not matched to a gene: 6. Germline V gene data show CDR1 as MDHEN and CDR2 as SYDVKM. CDR3 size: 15 residues. In DNA, the CDR3 is TGTGCCAGCAGATTCCGACAGGGGGTCTCCTACGAGCAGTACTTC. Amino acids: CASRFRQGVSYEQYF.

This clonotype was seen once. The J gene is TRBJ2-1, the V gene TRBV9; D call uncertain. V lost 3 bases to trimming and J lost 7 bases, with 11 bases between them. The CDR3 is 13 residues long. Germline V gene data show CDR1 as SGDLS and CDR2 as YYNGEE. The CDR3 protein is CASSASELNEQFF. CDR3 DNA: TGTGCCAGCAGCGCCTCTGAATTGAATGAGCAGTTCTTC.